These 4 T cell receptor beta chains were sequenced from one sample in a study of blood T cell repertoires in COVID-19. Using immunoSEQ multiplex PCR, the repertoire was profiled, and TCRdb retains in-frame clones only, with some absent. The table records fewer than 250,000 clones, roughly 87% of them present only once. The source material was peripheral blood. Source of these receptors: a woman aged 55 to 70 with COVID-19, enrolled during active disease.

The chain has TRBV2 and TRBJ2-1; weak D call: TRBD2 (5 bases). Trimming took 7 bases from V and 1 from J, leaving 11 bases between them. This CDR3 region has 14 residues. The germline gives CDR1 SNHLY, CDR2 FYNNEI. CDR3 sequence (DNA): TGTGCCAGCACCCCGGGGATATCCTACAATGAGCAGTTCTTC. Translating it yields CASTPGISYNEQFF.

The chain is built from TRBV6-1 and TRBJ1-2; no clear D. The CDR3 sequence is 14 residues long. The germline V gene has CDR1 MNHNS and CDR2 SASEGT. Trimming took 1 base from V and 0 from J, leaving 6 bases between them. CDR3 coding DNA: TGTGCCAGCAGTGAAGGGCCAGCTAACTATGGCTACACCTTC. The encoded protein is CASSEGPANYGYTF.

CDR3 DNA: TGTGCCAGCAGTTTTGGCGCTAGCGACACAGATACGCAGTATTTT. This encodes CASSFGASDTDTQYF. J is TRBJ2-3 and V is TRBV28, with a possible D match to TRBD2 (6 bases). This CDR3 is 15 amino acids long. Germline CDR1 is MDHEN and CDR2 is SYDVKM. V was pared by 3 bases and J by 2 bases, with 12 bases between.

The V call is TRBV7-9, the J call TRBJ2-7; D remains ambiguous. Germline V CDR1 and CDR2: SEHNR, FQNEAQ (reference sequence). V lost 10 bases and J 0 bases, leaving 10 bases between the germline ends. The CDR3 sequence is 12 residues long. The CDR3 here is CATQTHSYEQYV. Written as DNA, the CDR3 is TGTGCCACACAGACCCACTCCTACGAGCAGTACGTC.